This T cell receptor beta chain comes out of a study of T-cell memory formation after mild COVID-19 (dated by TCRdb to the early 2020s). About the investigation overall: TCR sequence clusters from the two donors were found to be largely donor specific. In two donors, T-cell clones that expanded and contracted after mild COVID-19 were tracked by sequencing TCRalpha and TCRbeta repertoires over time. Two young, previously healthy adult volunteers, one female and one male, were included in the cohort.

In its sample, this clonotype was seen many times. This clone's antigen is unknown. Per-base qualities were not stored, and no clone one base away is much larger. Overall results and qualifications from the work: From day 15 to 85, contracting clones showed balanced CD4/CD8 phenotypes, whereas a second wave of clones that expanded from day 15 to 37 leaned towards CD4+. The second-wave clones that peaked on day 37 were not confirmed to be SARS-CoV-2 specific. The study covered only two mild cases, and larger cohorts including severe cases with pre-infection samples were considered necessary. Contracting CD4+ clones appeared mostly in the CM and EM memory subsets, whereas CD8+ clones were enriched in EMRA. Some responding clones were detected in pre-infection memory, suggesting pre-existing cross-reactive memory T cells joined the SARS-CoV-2 response.

PBMCs were isolated by Ficoll-Paque density gradient centrifugation. The sequencer was an Illumina NovaSeq 6000. TCRalpha and TCRbeta cDNA libraries were built by 5'RACE with constant-segment primers, adding sample barcodes and unique molecular identifiers. Trizol reagent was used to extract RNA from every sample. Library amplification was performed in two PCR steps, and a second sample barcode and Illumina TruSeq adapters were introduced in the second step. Libraries were sequenced on an Illumina NovaSeq with 2 x 150 bp paired-end reads. Under the source paper's analysis protocol: Demultiplexing of reads and collapsing into UMI-guided consensus sequences were performed with migec v1.2.7. With mixcr v2.1.11, UMI consensuses were aligned to TRA and TRB V and J templates and assembled into clonotypes. Expanded or contracted clonotypes were those called significant by both edgeR and NoisET, with noise models trained on biological replicates. For edgeR calls, a false discovery rate-adjusted p below 0.01 and a log2 fold-change threshold of 1 were applied. As an exploratory analysis of dynamics, PCA with hierarchical clustering was applied to max-normalized trajectories of the 1000 most abundant clonotypes. Separately sequenced CD4+ and CD8+ repertoires were used to assign a CD4 or CD8 phenotype to each responding clone. TCRdb trimmed the raw reads at Q25, called clones with MiXCR and kept productive beta chains. Records with the same CDR3 protein are collapsed into one entry carrying the most frequent genes and DNA. TCRdb, not the authors, supplied the V and J calls. This sample has hundreds of thousands of distinct CDR3 sequences in its table, and roughly 18% of those were observed once. The ten largest make up roughly 21% of the sample.

The CDR1 and CDR2 encoded by the germline V gene (reference sequence) are LGHDT and YNNKEL. Ends trimmed: V by 1 base, J by 4 bases; bases unmatched to a gene: 4. Reading from cysteine to phenylalanine, the CDR3 counts 15 amino acids. Only the CDR3 portion is preserved as DNA: 45 bases, with reading frame beginning at the first base. Material: PBMCs or a T cell subset sorted from them (not recorded which). The chain employs TRBV3-1 and TRBJ2-1; 7 junctional bases match TRBD1. This receptor was obtained from a man younger than 35 who had mild COVID-19 (a few samples of this study predate the infection). The sample titles of this study are shuffled in the database, so cell type and time point are left out; the donor was told from shared clones. In nucleotide form, the sequence is TGTGCCAGCAGCCAAGCGGCAGGGGGTTACAATGAGCAGTTCTTC. This encodes CASSQAAGGYNEQFF.